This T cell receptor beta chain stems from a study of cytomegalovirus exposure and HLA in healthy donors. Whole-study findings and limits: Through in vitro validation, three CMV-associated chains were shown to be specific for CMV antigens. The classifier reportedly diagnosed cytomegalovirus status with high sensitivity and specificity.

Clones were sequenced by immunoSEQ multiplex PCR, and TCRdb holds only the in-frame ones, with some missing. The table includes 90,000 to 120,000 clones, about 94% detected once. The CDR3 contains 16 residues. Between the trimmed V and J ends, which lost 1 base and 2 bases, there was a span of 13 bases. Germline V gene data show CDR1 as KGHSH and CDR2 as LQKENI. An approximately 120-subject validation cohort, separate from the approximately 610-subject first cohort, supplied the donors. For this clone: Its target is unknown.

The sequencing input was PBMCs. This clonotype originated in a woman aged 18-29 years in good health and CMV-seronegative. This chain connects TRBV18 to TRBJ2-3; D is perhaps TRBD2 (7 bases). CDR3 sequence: CASSPRRGRYTDTQYF. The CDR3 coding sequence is TGTGCCAGCTCACCACGGCGGGGGCGTTACACAGATACGCAGTATTTT.